Presented here are 19 T cell receptor beta chains from one specimen sequenced in a study of identifying expanded T cells in peripheral blood (dated by TCRdb to between 2017 and 2020). Receptor amplification or capture employed the immunoSEQ multiplex PCR assay. Sourced from immuneACCESS, this table was stored by TCRdb with only in-frame sequences that have V and J called. A share of the clones is absent; for the studies checked, an unresolved V gene accounts for under half, and the remainder has no known explanation. This sample holds 80,000 to 95,000 clones; approximately 88% were observed only once. About 4% of the sample rests with the top ten. Sequencing input: blood. These receptors originate from a person aged 18 to 75 in good health.

The chain employs TRBV9 and TRBJ2-3; tentatively, D is TRBD1 (6 bases). Trimming removed 2 bases at V and 4 bases at J, with 11 bases between. This CDR3 is built from 14 residues. Germline V gene data show CDR1 as SGDLS and CDR2 as YYNGEE. The CDR3: CASSVGQIADTQYF. The CDR3 DNA reads as TGTGCCAGCAGCGTTGGACAGATCGCAGATACGCAGTATTTT.

CDR3 coding DNA: TGTGCCAGCAGTGCATCAGAGGCAGTTCAAGAGACCCAGTACTTC. Translating it yields CASSASEAVQETQYF. The genes are TRBV6-4 and TRBJ2-5; D unresolved. Trimming took 4 bases from V and 2 from J, leaving 14 bases between them. Germline CDR1 and CDR2: MRHNA and SNTAGT. The CDR3 sequence is 15 residues long.

To note about this clone: A junction boundary mismatches the germline segment, possibly from a read error. CDR3 protein: CASSEYSEQFF. The CDR3 nucleotides read TGTGCCAGCAGTGAATACAGTGAGCAGTTCTTC. The chain is built from TRBV25-1 and TRBJ2-1; D not certain. Germline CDR1 and CDR2: MGHDK and SYGVNS. The CDR3 runs to 11 residues.

Comments on this clone: The sample carries other DNA sequences with the same CDR3. The chain couples TRBV30 to TRBJ1-6; TRBD1 matches 9 bases. The CDR3 sequence is 15 residues long. The germline V gene has CDR1 GTSNPN and CDR2 SVGIG (reference sequence). V lost 0 bases to trimming and J lost 7 bases; unmatched junction nucleotides: 4. DNA for the CDR3: TGTGCCTGGAGTGTGGACAGGGGTACCAATTCACCCCTCCACTTT. Translated: CAWSVDRGTNSPLHF.

The V and J genes are TRBV9 and TRBJ2-7; D remains unclear. The CDR3 spans 14 residues. Trimming removed 0 bases from V and 5 bases from J, with 12 bases in between. In germline, CDR1 is SGDLS, CDR2 YYNGEE. For the CDR3, the DNA is TGTGCCAGCAGCGTAGACCAACGGTGGCACGAGCAGTACTTC. Translating gives CASSVDQRWHEQYF. The full variable domain, completed using reference TRBV9 and TRBJ2-7, is DSGVTQTPKHLITATGQRVTLRCSPRSGDLSVYWYQQSLDQGLQFLIQYYNGEERAKGNILERFSAQQFPDLHSELNLSSLELGDSALYFCASSVDQRWHEQYFGPGTRLTVT.

The chain joins TRBV6-4 to TRBJ2-2, with 8 bases fitting TRBD2. The length of the CDR3 is 15 residues. Germline CDR1 MRHNA, CDR2 SNTAGT. V gave up 4 bases and J gave up 5 bases; unmatched junction bases: 6. The CDR3 spells CASSVDGRETGELFF. CDR3 bases: TGTGCCAGCAGTGTTGACGGGAGGGAGACCGGGGAGCTGTTTTTT.

The chain is built from TRBV19 and TRBJ2-5; the match to TRBD1 covers 9 bases. Per the germline V gene, CDR1 is LNHDA and CDR2 is SQIVND (reference sequence). The CDR3 totals 14 residues. Unmatched junction bases numbered 4, after V lost 3 bases and J lost 5 bases. The CDR3 sequence is CASSMNRGRETQYF. Here the CDR3 DNA reads TGTGCCAGTAGTATGAACAGGGGGCGCGAGACCCAGTACTTC.

The chain is built from TRBV28 and TRBJ2-7, with D perhaps TRBD1 (6 bases). Between the trimmed V and J ends, which lost 6 bases and 3 bases, there was a span of 12 bases. The CDR3 totals 13 residues. Germline CDR1 and CDR2: MDHEN and SYDVKM. The CDR3 here is CASRKTGVYEQYF. DNA of the CDR3: TGTGCCAGCAGGAAGACAGGAGTCTACGAGCAGTACTTC.

The V call is TRBV15, the J call TRBJ2-1; D is tentatively TRBD1 or TRBD2 (6 bases each). The CDR3 has 15 residues. V lost 3 bases, J lost 7 bases, and 16 bases lay in between. CDR1 is LNHNV and CDR2 is YYDKDF in the germline V gene (reference sequence). The DNA of the CDR3 is TGTGCCACCAGCAGGCTACGACGGGGGCGTAATGAGCAGTTCTTC. This gives the protein CATSRLRRGRNEQFF.

This rearrangement joins TRBV10-3 to TRBJ2-7, with D possibly TRBD2 on 6 matching bases. The ends were cut back, 2 bases at V and 3 bases at J, with 14 bases in the middle. The length of the CDR3 is 15 residues. Germline lookup yields CDR1 ENHRY and CDR2 SYGVKD. The CDR3 DNA is TGTGCCATCAGTGAGGGGAGGCGGACTGGCTACGAGCAGTACTTC. This encodes CAISEGRRTGYEQYF.

The V and J genes are TRBV5-5 and TRBJ2-7; tentative D call: TRBD2 (7 bases). From germline, CDR1 is SGHKS and CDR2 YYEKEE (reference sequence). The CDR3 is made up of 11 amino acids. V lost 5 bases and J lost 12, with 15 bases in between. This CDR3 is CASRGGGAGYF. The CDR3 DNA sequence: TGTGCCAGCAGAGGGGGGGGCGCGGGGTACTTC. The complete variable domain, with remaining parts taken from reference TRBV5-5 and TRBJ2-7, reads DAGVTQSPTHLIKTRGQQVTLRCSPISGHKSVSWYQQVLGQGPQFIFQYYEKEERGRGNFPDRFSARQFPNYSSELNVNALLLGDSALYLCASRGGGAGYFGPGTRLTVT.

The gene calls are TRBV29-1 and TRBJ2-3, with 8 bases fitting TRBD2. Trimming took 6 bases from V and 5 from J; bases not matched to a gene: 10. CDR1 is SQVTM, CDR2 ANQGSEA, per germline. The CDR3 spans 14 residues. The DNA for the CDR3 is TGCAGCGTCCCGTCGGGGGGGCTGGGAGATACGCAGTATTTT. This sequence encodes CSVPSGGLGDTQYF.

This clone was counted once. The V call is TRBV19, the J call TRBJ1-1; 11 nucleotides line up with TRBD1. The CDR3 is made up of 16 amino acids. The germline gives CDR1 LNHDA, CDR2 SQIVND (reference sequence). V gave up 6 bases and J gave up 4 bases; unmatched junction bases: 10. The CDR3 DNA reads as TGTGCCAGTAGCCCTGGGACAGGGGGTTTGGGCACTGAAGCTTTCTTT. It is translated as CASSPGTGGLGTEAFF.

The gene calls are TRBV6-5 and TRBJ2-7; D remains ambiguous. The CDR3 extends over 15 amino acids. Deletions cut 4 bases from V and 0 bases from J, with 13 bases between. The germline V gene encodes CDR1 MNHEY and CDR2 SVGAGI. The CDR3 DNA is TGTGCCAGCAGTTTTACTCCGGAGAGCTCCTACGAGCAGTACTTC. Translating it yields CASSFTPESSYEQYF.

V gene TRBV10-2 combines with J gene TRBJ1-5, with a possible D match to TRBD1 (5 bases). In germline, CDR1 is WSHSY, CDR2 SAAADI. V shed 8 bases and J shed 2 bases, with 22 bases lying between them. The CDR3 has 17 amino acids. DNA of the CDR3: TGCGCCAGCCGCAGCGCTTGGGGCTTTGGAGGCAATCAGCCCCAGCATTTT. Protein: CASRSAWGFGGNQPQHF.

This clone was seen only once. The gene calls are TRBV14 and TRBJ2-3; D assignment may be TRBD1 or TRBD2 (7 bases each). This CDR3 spans 16 amino acids. Germline values: CDR1 SGHDN, CDR2 FVKESK. V lost 4 bases to trimming and J lost 2 bases, with 16 bases between them. The chain's CDR3 is CASSRGRDSPTDTQYF. In DNA, the CDR3 is TGTGCCAGCAGCCGAGGGAGGGACAGTCCCACAGATACGCAGTATTTT.

The CDR3 spells CASSSSGTGGYEQYF. The DNA of the CDR3 is TGTGCCAGCAGCTCCTCCGGGACAGGGGGATACGAGCAGTACTTC. The rearrangement links TRBV7-6 to TRBJ2-7; 11 bases match TRBD1. J was trimmed by 4 bases and V by 4 bases; bases with no gene match: 6. CDR1 and CDR2 from the germline V gene are SGHVS and FNYEAQ. The CDR3 runs 15 residues.

J is TRBJ2-3 and V is TRBV6-1; TRBD2 matches at 7 bases. The CDR3 extends over 14 amino acids. Germline CDR1 MNHNS, CDR2 SASEGT. The V and J ends lost 6 bases and 4 bases, in that order; junction bases with no gene match: 7. CDR3 sequence reads: CASRRGVNSDTQYF. CDR3 bases: TGTGCCAGCAGACGGGGGGTTAATTCAGATACGCAGTATTTT.

This chain connects TRBV7-5 to TRBJ2-7; the table's D call TRBD2 went unverified against the DNA. TRBV7-5 represents a pseudogene. This CDR3 is 14 amino acids long. This chain's CDR3 is CVRSDSTGPYEQYF. For the CDR3, the DNA is TGTGTCAGAAGCGATTCGACGGGTCCGTACGAGCAGTACTTC.